Listed here are 18 T cell receptor beta chains from one sample, sequenced in a study of shared T cell receptors in the human thymus. The method was immunoSEQ multiplex PCR; TCRdb's version includes in-frame clones alone and lacks a portion of them. The repertoire holds hundreds of thousands of clones, more than 75% seen once, with approximately 0.0097% in the top ten. Separately, the same data were catalogued under a study of human thymus T cells.

The material sequenced was thymocytes. The receptors come from a boy in the first two years of life with a congenital heart defect.

There are a few counts of this clone. V gene TRBV4-1 combines with J gene TRBJ2-3, with 8 bases lining up with TRBD1. CDR1 and CDR2 (germline): MGHRA, YSYEKL. The CDR3 consists of 20 residues. V shed 3 bases, J shed 2 bases, and the junction held 19 bases outside the gene matches. The CDR3 region is CASSQLGTGGARIDTDTQYF. CDR3 in DNA: TGCGCCAGCAGCCAGCTGGGGACAGGAGGAGCACGTATAGACACAGATACGCAGTATTTT.

This sequence joins TRBV14 and TRBJ2-7; 8 positions agree with TRBD1. V lost 1 base, J lost 1 base, and 0 bases stayed unmatched. CDR1 and CDR2 (germline): SGHDN, FVKESK. The CDR3 sequence is 14 residues long. The chain's CDR3 is CASSQGTGSYEQYF. The CDR3 DNA is TGTGCCAGCAGCCAAGGGACAGGGTCCTACGAGCAGTACTTC.

This chain uses TRBV14 with TRBJ1-1, with unresolved D. Germline CDR1 is SGHDN and CDR2 is FVKESK. Between the trimmed V and J ends, which lost 1 base and 8 bases, there was a span of 5 bases. This CDR3 is built from 11 residues. The DNA of the CDR3 is TGTGCCAGCAGCCAAGTCGCGGAAGCTTTCTTT. This codes for CASSQVAEAFF.

The chain couples TRBV5-4 to TRBJ2-7, with 8 bases that match TRBD2. This CDR3 contains 19 residues. CDR1 SGHNT and CDR2 YYREEE come from the germline V gene (reference sequence). J lost 2 bases, V lost 0 bases, and 16 bases had no gene match. CDR3 sequence: CASSLVPEEAGAYPYEQYF. The CDR3 DNA reads as TGTGCCAGCAGCTTGGTCCCTGAGGAAGCGGGAGCTTATCCCTACGAGCAGTACTTC.

This chain connects TRBV5-1 to TRBJ2-7; a weak D match, TRBD2 (5 bases). Germline V gene sequence: CDR1 SGHRS, CDR2 YFSETQ. This CDR3 contains 13 residues. V lost 0 bases to trimming and J lost 4 bases, with 8 bases between them. DNA of the CDR3: TGCGCCAGCAGCTTGGAGAGGGCATACGAGCAGTACTTC. It yields the protein CASSLERAYEQYF.

As regards this clone: The CDR3 does not end in the conserved phenylalanine or tryptophan, so this is likely a read error. Because the CDR3's place on the DNA is in doubt, the DNA is left out and the CDR3 is given as listed by TCRdb. The J gene is TRBJ2-3, the V gene TRBV3-1 (or the pseudogene TRBV3-2); TRBD1, the D gene given by the table, was not confirmed from the DNA. Germline V lookup: CDR1 LGHDT, CDR2 YNNKEL (reference sequence). The CDR3 numbers 9 amino acids, ends counted. The CDR3 is CASSQGAGG.

The V gene is TRBV4-3, the J gene TRBJ2-2, with D uncertain. The CDR3 contains 14 residues. V shed 4 bases and J shed 3 bases, with 9 bases lying between them. Germline V gene sequence: CDR1 LGHNA, CDR2 YSLEER. The CDR3 bases are TGCGCCAGCAGCCGAGACTTCCACACCGGGGAGCTGTTTTTT. Protein sequence: CASSRDFHTGELFF.

The chain carries TRBV4-3 and TRBJ2-7; D may be TRBD1 (6 bases). This CDR3 comprises 15 residues. V shed 1 base and J shed 5 bases, with 15 bases lying between them. The germline gives CDR1 LGHNA, CDR2 YSLEER. The CDR3: CASSQGLGRGNEQYF. DNA of the CDR3: TGCGCCAGCAGCCAAGGTTTAGGCAGGGGAAACGAGCAGTACTTC.

This clone turned up a few times. The CDR3 loop is CASSQAVHPSGGLEFF. CDR3 DNA: TGCGCCAGCAGCCAAGCCGTACATCCCTCAGGGGGCCTCGAGTTCTTC. The chain combines TRBV4-3 with TRBJ2-1; 8 positions match TRBD1. Germline CDR1 is LGHNA and CDR2 is YSLEER. V lost 1 base to trimming and J lost 14 bases; unmatched junction nucleotides: 16. The CDR3 is made up of 16 amino acids.

This clone was detected a few times. The J gene is TRBJ1-5, the V gene TRBV7-9, with D possibly being TRBD1 (5 bases). Deletions cut 0 bases from V and 2 bases from J, with 5 bases between. Germline loops: CDR1 SEHNR, CDR2 FQNEAQ (reference sequence). The CDR3 contains 14 residues. The CDR3 bases are TGTGCCAGCAGCTTAGCACAGGGCAATCAGCCCCAGCATTTT. Protein product: CASSLAQGNQPQHF. Based on the CDR3 plus reference TRBV7-9 and TRBJ1-5, the full variable domain is DTGVSQNPRHKITKRGQNVTFRCDPISEHNRLYWYRQTLGQGPEFLTYFQNEAQLEKSRLLSDRFSAERPKGSFSTLEIQRTEQGDSAMYLCASSLAQGNQPQHFGDGTRLSIL.

This chain links TRBV11-2 with TRBJ2-7; unclear D gene. The CDR3 has 13 amino acids. Trimming took 2 bases from V and 6 from J, leaving 11 bases between them. Germline lookup yields CDR1 SGHAT and CDR2 FQNNGV. In nucleotides, the CDR3 is TGTGCCAGCAGCTTATACACCCCTGGCGAGCAGTACTTC. This encodes CASSLYTPGEQYF.

In its sample, this clone was seen a few times. V usage is TRBV19 and J usage is TRBJ2-1; TRBD2 is a possible D gene (5 bases). The germline CDR1 and CDR2 sequences are LNHDA and SQIVND (reference sequence). Trimming cost V 2 bases and J 1 base, with 9 bases left between them. This CDR3 region has 15 residues. CDR3 DNA: TGTGCCAGTAGTATAAACGGGGTTTCCTACAATGAGCAGTTCTTC. Amino acid sequence: CASSINGVSYNEQFF.

V gene TRBV25-1 combines with J gene TRBJ2-1, with D perhaps matching TRBD1 (6 bases). V was trimmed by 1 base and J by 6 bases, leaving 10 bases between them. The CDR3 loop spans 14 amino acids. CDR1 is MGHDK, CDR2 SYGVNS, per germline. Written as DNA, the CDR3 is TGTGCCAGCAGTGAATTCTACAGGGCCAATGAGCAGTTCTTC. Protein: CASSEFYRANEQFF.

V gene TRBV21-1 combines with J gene TRBJ2-7; the table names TRBD1, a call not compared with the DNA. TRBV21-1 is a documented pseudogene. CDR3 size: 15 residues. The CDR3 sequence: CASTPLTGSSYEQYF. The CDR3 DNA sequence: TGTGCCAGCACCCCCCTGACAGGGAGCTCCTACGAGCAGTACTTC.

The chain employs TRBV29-1 and TRBJ2-1; perhaps TRBD2 as D (5 bases). CDR3 length: 11 residues. Germline CDR1 SQVTM, CDR2 ANQGSEA. Trimming cost V 3 bases and J 8 bases, with 8 bases left between them. DNA of the CDR3: TGCAGCGTTGATGCGGGCCATGAGCAGTTCTTC. It translates to CSVDAGHEQFF.

J is TRBJ2-5 and V is TRBV4-3, with 10 bases matching TRBD2. With 4 bases clipped from V and 3 bases from J, the junction kept 2 bases outside the gene matches. The CDR3 is 14 amino acids. CDR1 is LGHNA and CDR2 is YSLEER in the germline V gene. CDR3 amino acids: CASSPGLAEETQYF. The CDR3 DNA reads TGCGCCAGCAGCCCCGGACTAGCGGAAGAGACCCAGTACTTC.

This clone came up once. The chain has TRBV10-3 and TRBJ2-1; tentatively, D is TRBD1 (6 bases). The V end lost 7 bases, the J end lost 6 bases, and 16 bases lay between the germline ends. CDR3 length: 14 residues. Germline V gene lookup returns CDR1 ENHRY and CDR2 SYGVKD. DNA of the CDR3: TGTGCCATCAAACAGGGAACATGGGTCAATGAGCAGTTCTTC. It translates to CAIKQGTWVNEQFF.

The CDR3 DNA reads TGTGCCAGCAGCTCCAGACAGGGGTCGGGCACCGGGGAGCTGTTTTTT. Residues: CASSSRQGSGTGELFF. V and J are TRBV5-6 and TRBJ2-2, with 8 bases fitting TRBD1. The CDR3 sequence is 16 residues long. Germline V gene lookup returns CDR1 SGHDT and CDR2 YYEEEE. V lost 3 bases to trimming and J lost 4 bases; unmatched junction nucleotides: 8.